The T cell receptor (beta chain) described here comes from a study of blood T cell repertoires in COVID-19. Study details: Some COVID-19 samples were acute and others convalescent; all came from the United States, Italy and Spain.

Profiling relied on immunoSEQ multiplex PCR, and the TCRdb table lists in-frame clones only, not all of them. The data hold more than 95,000 clones, with 88% observed a single time. The CDR3 has 16 amino acids. With 5 bases clipped from V and 6 bases from J, the junction kept 13 bases outside the gene matches. Germline V lookup: CDR1 LGHDT, CDR2 YNNKEL (reference sequence). The chain uses TRBV3-1 (or the pseudogene TRBV3-2) and TRBJ1-1, with 9 bases identical to TRBD1. The sequenced sample consisted of peripheral blood. This receptor was taken from a man over 45 with acute or convalescent COVID-19. The CDR3 loop is CASSSRNRGRRAEAFF. CDR3 DNA sequence: TGTGCCAGCAGCTCGCGCAACAGGGGGCGCAGAGCTGAAGCTTTCTTT.